Listed below are T cell receptor beta chains from one sample, sequenced in a study of T cell repertoires in cytomegalovirus infection. Their antigens are not known. In TCRdb, the reads were re-called with MiXCR into one record per CDR3 protein. The table shows 45,000 to 55,000 distinct CDR3 sequences, with around 21% occurring only once. This specimen consisted of CD8+ T cells from cultured PBMCs, obtained from culture after CMV antigen stimulation. These receptors were taken from a human donor in good health (CMV status not recorded). Some clones in this sample may be carry-over from other donors' samples. CDR3s include the opening cysteine and the closing phenylalanine or tryptophan. Each record gives: V gene, clone size, J gene, CDR3 length, D gene, CDR3 protein, CDR3 DNA. A D gene is named only where the DNA matches it firmly. For some rows the clone size is stated as once, few or many, or as a class when expanded; others skip it.

v_gene: TRBV9; abundance: NA; j_gene: TRBJ2-7; len: 16; d_gene: NA; CDR3aa: CASSVAGGSSSYEQYF; CDR3nt: TGTGCCAGCAGCGTAGCTGGGGGGTCCAGCTCCTACGAGCAGTACTTC
v_gene: TRBV27; abundance: NA; j_gene: TRBJ1-3; len: 15; d_gene: NA; CDR3aa: CASSLNGVSGNTIYF; CDR3nt: TGTGCCAGCAGTTTAAACGGGGTCTCTGGAAACACCATATATTTT
v_gene: TRBV10-2; abundance: many; j_gene: TRBJ1-1; len: 14; d_gene: NA; CDR3aa: CASFGGHSGTEAFF; CDR3nt: TGCGCCAGCTTCGGGGGGCATAGCGGCACTGAAGCTTTCTTT
v_gene: TRBV4-1; abundance: many; j_gene: TRBJ1-1; len: 14; d_gene: NA; CDR3aa: CASSQGEGDTEAFF; CDR3nt: TGCGCCAGCAGCCAAGGGGAGGGAGACACTGAAGCTTTCTTT
v_gene: TRBV12-3/TRBV12-4; abundance: many; j_gene: TRBJ1-1; len: 14; d_gene: NA; CDR3aa: CASSLAVPNTEAFF; CDR3nt: TGTGCCAGCAGTTTAGCGGTCCCGAACACTGAAGCTTTCTTT
v_gene: TRBV7-9; abundance: many; j_gene: TRBJ1-5; len: 16; d_gene: TRBD1; CDR3aa: CASSFGTGVSNQPQHF; CDR3nt: TGTGCCAGCAGCTTTGGGACAGGGGTCAGCAATCAGCCCCAGCATTTT
v_gene: TRBV4-1; abundance: NA; j_gene: TRBJ2-7; len: 17; d_gene: NA; CDR3aa: CASSQEFALGSSYEQYF; CDR3nt: TGCGCCAGCAGCCAAGAGTTTGCTCTCGGAAGCTCCTACGAGCAGTACTTC
v_gene: TRBV13; abundance: few; j_gene: TRBJ2-1; len: 17; d_gene: TRBD2; CDR3aa: CASSPTGGSLEWGEQFF; CDR3nt: TGTGCCAGCAGCCCCACGGGAGGCTCGCTCGAATGGGGTGAGCAGTTCTTC
v_gene: TRBV11-2; abundance: NA; j_gene: TRBJ2-7; len: 17; d_gene: TRBD1; CDR3aa: CASSRGVLGQGAHEQYF; CDR3nt: TGTGCCAGCAGCCGAGGGGTGTTGGGACAGGGGGCCCACGAGCAGTACTTC
v_gene: TRBV27; abundance: many; j_gene: TRBJ2-5; len: 14; d_gene: NA; CDR3aa: CASSTLGLKETQYF; CDR3nt: TGTGCCAGCTCGACCCTTGGCCTTAAAGAGACCCAGTACTTC
v_gene: TRBV5-6; abundance: few; j_gene: TRBJ1-5; len: 15; d_gene: NA; CDR3aa: CASSLGQYSNQPQHF; CDR3nt: TGTGCCAGCAGCTTGGGGCAGTATAGCAATCAGCCCCAGCATTTT
v_gene: TRBV6-2/TRBV6-3; abundance: many; j_gene: TRBJ2-4; len: 17; d_gene: TRBD2; CDR3aa: CASSYPSGSTAKNIQYF; CDR3nt: TGTGCCAGCAGTTACCCAAGCGGGAGTACAGCCAAAAACATTCAGTACTTC
v_gene: TRBV6-1; abundance: NA; j_gene: TRBJ2-7; len: 17; d_gene: NA; CDR3aa: CASSEAVEGTLVGEQYF; CDR3nt: TGTGCCAGCAGTGAAGCAGTTGAGGGGACACTCGTCGGGGAGCAGTACTTC
v_gene: TRBV7-6; abundance: many; j_gene: TRBJ2-5; len: 16; d_gene: TRBD2; CDR3aa: CASSLPLAGGQKTQYF; CDR3nt: TGTGCCAGCAGCTTACCCCTAGCGGGGGGCCAGAAGACCCAGTACTTC
v_gene: TRBV6-5; abundance: many; j_gene: TRBJ2-1; len: 12; d_gene: NA; CDR3aa: CASRAGGDEQFF; CDR3nt: TGTGCCAGCAGGGCCGGAGGAGATGAGCAGTTCTTC
v_gene: TRBV9; abundance: NA; j_gene: TRBJ1-1; len: 15; d_gene: NA; CDR3aa: CASSSGWGRDTEAFF; CDR3nt: TGTGCCAGCAGCTCGGGATGGGGCAGGGACACTGAAGCTTTCTTT
v_gene: TRBV10-3; abundance: NA; j_gene: TRBJ2-1; len: 12; d_gene: NA; CDR3aa: CAISLRGNEQFF; CDR3nt: TGTGCCATCAGCCTTCGGGGGAATGAGCAGTTCTTC
v_gene: TRBV7-2; abundance: many; j_gene: TRBJ2-7; len: 16; d_gene: TRBD2; CDR3aa: CASSVGLAGAVYEQYF; CDR3nt: TGTGCCAGCAGCGTAGGACTAGCGGGAGCCGTGTACGAGCAGTACTTC
v_gene: TRBV19; abundance: few; j_gene: TRBJ2-1; len: 15; d_gene: TRBD1; CDR3aa: CASTPLEGATNEQFF; CDR3nt: TGTGCCAGTACCCCCCTCGAGGGGGCCACCAATGAGCAGTTCTTC
v_gene: TRBV7-6; abundance: many; j_gene: TRBJ1-1; len: 12; d_gene: NA; CDR3aa: CASSFPNTEAFF; CDR3nt: TGTGCCAGCAGCTTTCCGAACACTGAAGCTTTCTTT
v_gene: TRBV6-6; abundance: NA; j_gene: TRBJ2-1; len: 17; d_gene: TRBD2; CDR3aa: CASSYSGLAGLYNEQFF; CDR3nt: TGTGCCAGCAGTTACTCGGGACTAGCGGGACTCTACAATGAGCAGTTCTTC
v_gene: TRBV11-2; abundance: few; j_gene: TRBJ2-3; len: 18; d_gene: TRBD2; CDR3aa: CASSFPTSGRASTDTQYF; CDR3nt: TGTGCCAGCAGCTTTCCGACTAGCGGGAGGGCCAGCACAGATACGCAGTATTTT
v_gene: TRBV14; abundance: few; j_gene: TRBJ2-5; len: 13; d_gene: NA; CDR3aa: CASSPGTKETQYF; CDR3nt: TGTGCCAGCTCGCCGGGCACAAAAGAGACCCAGTACTTC
v_gene: TRBV7-2; abundance: few; j_gene: TRBJ1-1; len: 13; d_gene: NA; CDR3aa: CASTFYQNTEAFF; CDR3nt: TGTGCCAGCACCTTTTACCAGAACACTGAAGCTTTCTTT
v_gene: TRBV6-5; abundance: many; j_gene: TRBJ2-1; len: 14; d_gene: NA; CDR3aa: CASTPEDSPNEQFF; CDR3nt: TGTGCCAGCACTCCCGAAGACTCCCCGAATGAGCAGTTCTTC
v_gene: TRBV7-2; abundance: many; j_gene: TRBJ1-6; len: 13; d_gene: NA; CDR3aa: CASSLAGNSPLHF; CDR3nt: TGTGCCAGCAGCTTAGCGGGGAATTCACCCCTCCACTTT
v_gene: TRBV4-1; abundance: many; j_gene: TRBJ2-3; len: 19; d_gene: NA; CDR3aa: CASSQESAGTPSPTDTQYF; CDR3nt: TGCGCCAGCAGCCAAGAGTCCGCGGGAACCCCCTCTCCCACAGATACGCAGTATTTT
v_gene: TRBV28; abundance: many; j_gene: TRBJ1-2; len: 14; d_gene: NA; CDR3aa: CASIDGGTNYGYTF; CDR3nt: TGTGCCAGCATCGATGGCGGGACTAACTATGGCTACACCTTC
v_gene: TRBV7-2; abundance: many; j_gene: TRBJ2-3; len: 14; d_gene: NA; CDR3aa: CASSLAGLSDTQYF; CDR3nt: TGTGCCAGCAGCTTAGCGGGACTGTCAGATACGCAGTATTTT
v_gene: TRBV7-2; abundance: many; j_gene: TRBJ2-7; len: 15; d_gene: NA; CDR3aa: CASSLGGASGYEQYF; CDR3nt: TGTGCCAGCAGCTTAGGGGGGGCATCTGGGTACGAGCAGTACTTC
v_gene: TRBV4-1; abundance: NA; j_gene: TRBJ1-6; len: 13; d_gene: NA; CDR3aa: CASSQDLGFPLHF; CDR3nt: TGCGCCAGCAGCCAAGATCTTGGTTTCCCCCTCCACTTT
v_gene: TRBV20-1; abundance: few; j_gene: TRBJ2-7; len: 16; d_gene: TRBD2; CDR3aa: CSARGPSGGLPSEQYF; CDR3nt: TGCAGTGCTAGAGGACCTAGCGGGGGGCTCCCTAGCGAGCAGTACTTC
v_gene: TRBV12-3/TRBV12-4; abundance: NA; j_gene: TRBJ2-7; len: 15; d_gene: NA; CDR3aa: CASSHGNLGSYEQYF; CDR3nt: TGTGCCAGCAGCCACGGTAATCTCGGCTCCTACGAGCAGTACTTC
v_gene: TRBV5-1; abundance: few; j_gene: TRBJ2-2; len: 15; d_gene: TRBD1; CDR3aa: CASSPRGPNTGELFF; CDR3nt: TGCGCCAGCAGCCCCAGGGGGCCGAACACCGGGGAGCTGTTTTTT
v_gene: TRBV5-8; abundance: NA; j_gene: TRBJ2-6; len: 15; d_gene: NA; CDR3aa: CASSFTGHGANVLTF; CDR3nt: TGTGCCAGCAGCTTTACAGGTCACGGGGCCAACGTCCTGACTTTC
v_gene: TRBV27; abundance: many; j_gene: TRBJ1-6; len: 14; d_gene: NA; CDR3aa: CASRPTRINSPLHF; CDR3nt: TGTGCCAGCAGACCAACTCGGATTAATTCACCCCTCCACTTT
v_gene: TRBV9; abundance: NA; j_gene: TRBJ2-2; len: 17; d_gene: TRBD2; CDR3aa: CASSVSRGRGNTGELFF; CDR3nt: TGTGCCAGCAGCGTATCCCGGGGGAGGGGTAACACCGGGGAGCTGTTTTTT
v_gene: TRBV6-5; abundance: NA; j_gene: TRBJ2-1; len: 15; d_gene: TRBD2; CDR3aa: CASSYSTGGGNEQFF; CDR3nt: TGTGCCAGCAGTTACTCGACGGGGGGGGGCAATGAGCAGTTCTTC
v_gene: TRBV6-2/TRBV6-3; abundance: many; j_gene: TRBJ2-1; len: 13; d_gene: NA; CDR3aa: CASRTQIGDEQFF; CDR3nt: TGTGCCAGCAGGACACAGATTGGGGATGAGCAGTTCTTC
v_gene: TRBV28; abundance: few; j_gene: TRBJ1-1; len: 13; d_gene: NA; CDR3aa: CASSVYPDTEAFF; CDR3nt: TGTGCCAGCAGTGTTTATCCGGACACTGAAGCTTTCTTT
v_gene: TRBV7-8; abundance: many; j_gene: TRBJ2-7; len: 15; d_gene: NA; CDR3aa: CASSSRPSVGYEQYF; CDR3nt: TGTGCCAGCAGCTCCCGTCCTAGCGTCGGCTACGAGCAGTACTTC
v_gene: TRBV7-9; abundance: few; j_gene: TRBJ2-7; len: 11; d_gene: NA; CDR3aa: CASSFGNEQYF; CDR3nt: TGTGCCAGCAGCTTCGGAAACGAGCAGTACTTC
v_gene: TRBV7-2; abundance: many; j_gene: TRBJ2-1; len: 19; d_gene: NA; CDR3aa: CASSSPQGSGWTSYNEQFF; CDR3nt: TGTGCCAGCAGCTCCCCCCAGGGGAGCGGGTGGACCTCCTACAATGAGCAGTTCTTC
v_gene: TRBV28; abundance: NA; j_gene: TRBJ2-5; len: 13; d_gene: NA; CDR3aa: CASSRDGQETQYF; CDR3nt: TGTGCCAGCAGTCGGGACGGTCAAGAGACCCAGTACTTC
v_gene: TRBV7-9; abundance: many; j_gene: TRBJ1-4; len: 14; d_gene: TRBD1; CDR3aa: CASSLTGGHEKLFF; CDR3nt: TGTGCCAGCAGCTTGACAGGGGGTCACGAAAAACTGTTTTTT
v_gene: TRBV4-1; abundance: many; j_gene: TRBJ2-2; len: 14; d_gene: NA; CDR3aa: CASSQGQNTGELFF; CDR3nt: TGCGCCAGCAGCCAAGGACAGAACACCGGGGAGCTGTTTTTT
v_gene: TRBV10-2; abundance: few; j_gene: TRBJ2-3; len: 13; d_gene: TRBD2; CDR3aa: CASSVRGADTQYF; CDR3nt: TGCGCCAGCAGTGTACGGGGGGCAGATACGCAGTATTTT
v_gene: TRBV5-3; abundance: few; j_gene: TRBJ1-2; len: 16; d_gene: TRBD1; CDR3aa: CASSGGYRDRAYGYTF; CDR3nt: TGTGCCAGCAGCGGGGGGTACCGGGACAGGGCCTATGGCTACACCTTC
v_gene: TRBV30; abundance: many; j_gene: TRBJ1-3; len: 12; d_gene: NA; CDR3aa: CAWSGVGNTIYF; CDR3nt: TGTGCCTGGAGTGGAGTTGGAAACACCATATATTTT
v_gene: TRBV27; abundance: many; j_gene: TRBJ2-2; len: 16; d_gene: TRBD1; CDR3aa: CASSSPRTGSAGELFF; CDR3nt: TGTGCCAGCAGTTCCCCAAGGACAGGGTCGGCCGGGGAGCTGTTTTTT
v_gene: TRBV7-2; abundance: many; j_gene: TRBJ1-2; len: 16; d_gene: NA; CDR3aa: CASRSPLGRVDYGYTF; CDR3nt: TGTGCCAGCAGAAGTCCCCTTGGGAGGGTAGACTATGGCTACACCTTC
v_gene: TRBV7-6; abundance: many; j_gene: TRBJ2-7; len: 13; d_gene: NA; CDR3aa: CASSWDRTYEQYF; CDR3nt: TGTGCCAGCAGCTGGGACCGAACCTACGAGCAGTACTTC
v_gene: TRBV9; abundance: NA; j_gene: TRBJ2-5; len: 14; d_gene: NA; CDR3aa: CASSVSGSGETQYF; CDR3nt: TGTGCCAGCAGCGTATCAGGGTCAGGAGAGACCCAGTACTTC